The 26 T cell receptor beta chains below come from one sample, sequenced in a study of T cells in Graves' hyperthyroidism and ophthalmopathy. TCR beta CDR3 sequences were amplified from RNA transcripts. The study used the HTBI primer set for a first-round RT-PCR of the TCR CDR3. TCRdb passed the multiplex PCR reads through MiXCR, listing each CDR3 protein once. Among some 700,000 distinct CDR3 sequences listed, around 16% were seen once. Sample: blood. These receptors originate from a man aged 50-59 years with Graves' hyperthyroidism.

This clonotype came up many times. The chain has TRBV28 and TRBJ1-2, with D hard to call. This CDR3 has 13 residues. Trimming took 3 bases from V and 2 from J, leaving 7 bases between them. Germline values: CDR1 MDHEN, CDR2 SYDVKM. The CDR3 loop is CASSFTGNYGYTF. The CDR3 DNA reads TGTGCCAGCAGTTTCACCGGAAACTATGGCTACACCTTC.

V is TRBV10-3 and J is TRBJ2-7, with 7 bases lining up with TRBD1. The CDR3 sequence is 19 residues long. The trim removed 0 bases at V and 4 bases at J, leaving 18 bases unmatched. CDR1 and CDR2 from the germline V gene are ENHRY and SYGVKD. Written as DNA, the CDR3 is TGTGCCATCAGTGAGTCGAGGGGGTCCGACAGGGATAGTCAATACGAGCAGTACTTC. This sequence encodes CAISESRGSDRDSQYEQYF.

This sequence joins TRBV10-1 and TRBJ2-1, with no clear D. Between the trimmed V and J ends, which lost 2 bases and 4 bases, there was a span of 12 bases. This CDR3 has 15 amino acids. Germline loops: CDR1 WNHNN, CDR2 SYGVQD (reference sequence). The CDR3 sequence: CASSEKLGKYNEQFF. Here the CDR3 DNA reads TGCGCCAGCAGTGAGAAGCTAGGAAAATACAATGAGCAGTTCTTC.

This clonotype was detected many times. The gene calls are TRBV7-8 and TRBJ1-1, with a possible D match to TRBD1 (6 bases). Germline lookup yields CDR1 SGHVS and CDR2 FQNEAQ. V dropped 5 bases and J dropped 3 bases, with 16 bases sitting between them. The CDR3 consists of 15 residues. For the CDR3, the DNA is TGTGCCAGCAGCCGTTTAGGGGGGGCCTACACTGAAGCTTTCTTT. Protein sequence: CASSRLGGAYTEAFF.

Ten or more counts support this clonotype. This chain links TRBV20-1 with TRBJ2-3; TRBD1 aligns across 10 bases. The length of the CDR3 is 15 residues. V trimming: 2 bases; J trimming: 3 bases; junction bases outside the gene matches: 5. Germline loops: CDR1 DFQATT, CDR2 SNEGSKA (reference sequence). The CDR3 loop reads CSARLPGQGTDTQYF. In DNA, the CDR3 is TGCAGTGCTAGACTCCCGGGACAGGGGACAGATACGCAGTATTTT.

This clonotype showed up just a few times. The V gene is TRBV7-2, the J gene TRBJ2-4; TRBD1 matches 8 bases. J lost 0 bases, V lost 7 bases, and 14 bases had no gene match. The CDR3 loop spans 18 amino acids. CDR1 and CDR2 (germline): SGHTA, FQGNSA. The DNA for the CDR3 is TGTGCCAGCACCCAGGACAGGGTCCCCGGTGCAGCCAAAAACATTCAGTACTTC. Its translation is CASTQDRVPGAAKNIQYF.

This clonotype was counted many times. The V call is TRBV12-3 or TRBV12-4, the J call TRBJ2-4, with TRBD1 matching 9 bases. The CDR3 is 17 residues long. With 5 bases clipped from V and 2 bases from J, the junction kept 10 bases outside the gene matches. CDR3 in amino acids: CASSIPGTGRTKNIQYF. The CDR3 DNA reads TGTGCCAGCAGTATTCCCGGGACAGGGAGAACCAAAAACATTCAGTACTTC.

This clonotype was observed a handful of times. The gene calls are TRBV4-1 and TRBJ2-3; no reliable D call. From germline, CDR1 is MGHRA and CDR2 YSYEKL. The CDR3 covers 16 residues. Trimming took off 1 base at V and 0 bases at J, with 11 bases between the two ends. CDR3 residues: CASSQVSSRSTDTQYF. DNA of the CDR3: TGCGCCAGCAGCCAAGTAAGTTCAAGGAGCACAGATACGCAGTATTTT.

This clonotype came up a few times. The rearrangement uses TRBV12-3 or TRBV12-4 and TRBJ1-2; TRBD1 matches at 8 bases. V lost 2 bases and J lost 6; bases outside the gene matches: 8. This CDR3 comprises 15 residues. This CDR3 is CASSLFSGGADGYTF. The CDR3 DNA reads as TGTGCCAGCAGTTTATTTTCAGGGGGCGCCGATGGCTACACCTTC.

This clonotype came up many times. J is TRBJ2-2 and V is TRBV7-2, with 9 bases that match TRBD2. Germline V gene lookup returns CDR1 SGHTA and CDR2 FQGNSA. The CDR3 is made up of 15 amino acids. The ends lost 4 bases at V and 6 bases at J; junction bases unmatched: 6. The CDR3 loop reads CASSSGTSFAGELFF. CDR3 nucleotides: TGTGCCAGCAGCTCCGGGACTAGCTTCGCCGGGGAGCTGTTTTTT.

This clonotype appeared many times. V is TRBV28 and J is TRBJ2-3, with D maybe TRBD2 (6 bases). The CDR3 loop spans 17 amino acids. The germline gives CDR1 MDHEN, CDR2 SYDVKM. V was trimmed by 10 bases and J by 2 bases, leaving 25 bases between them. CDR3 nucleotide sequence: TGTGCCATCAGGACAACACGCAAGGGGACTTCCACAGATACGCAGTATTTT. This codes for CAIRTTRKGTSTDTQYF.

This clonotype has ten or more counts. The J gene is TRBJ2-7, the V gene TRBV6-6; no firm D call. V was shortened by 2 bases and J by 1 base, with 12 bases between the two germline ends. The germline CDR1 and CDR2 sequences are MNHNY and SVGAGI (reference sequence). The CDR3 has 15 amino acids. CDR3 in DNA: TGTGCCAGCAGTTACGACCGCGGATCTTCCTACGAGCAGTACTTC. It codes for CASSYDRGSSYEQYF.

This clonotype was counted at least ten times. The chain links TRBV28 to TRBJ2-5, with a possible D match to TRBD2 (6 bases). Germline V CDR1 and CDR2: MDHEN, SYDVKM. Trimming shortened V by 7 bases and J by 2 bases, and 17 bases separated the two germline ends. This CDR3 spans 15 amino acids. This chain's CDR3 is CASTEGPSHQETQYF. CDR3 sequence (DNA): TGTGCCAGCACGGAGGGCCCATCGCATCAAGAGACCCAGTACTTC. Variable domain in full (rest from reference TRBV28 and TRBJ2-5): DVKVTQSSRYLVKRTGEKVFLECVQDMDHENMFWYRQDPGLGLRLIYFSYDVKMKEKGDIPEGYSVSREKKERFSLILESASTNQTSMYLCASTEGPSHQETQYFGPGTRLLVL.

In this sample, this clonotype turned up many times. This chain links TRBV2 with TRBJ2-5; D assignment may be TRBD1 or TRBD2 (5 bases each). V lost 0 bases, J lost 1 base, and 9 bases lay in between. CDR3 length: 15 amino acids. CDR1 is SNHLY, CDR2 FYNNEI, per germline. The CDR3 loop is CASSEAGDLQETQYF. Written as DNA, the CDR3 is TGTGCCAGCAGTGAAGCGGGGGACCTCCAAGAGACCCAGTACTTC. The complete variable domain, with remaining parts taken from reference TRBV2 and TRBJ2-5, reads EPEVTQTPSHQVTQMGQEVILRCVPISNHLYFYWYRQILGQKVEFLVSFYNNEISEKSEIFDDQFSVERPDGSNFTLKIRSTKLEDSAMYFCASSEAGDLQETQYFGPGTRLLVL.

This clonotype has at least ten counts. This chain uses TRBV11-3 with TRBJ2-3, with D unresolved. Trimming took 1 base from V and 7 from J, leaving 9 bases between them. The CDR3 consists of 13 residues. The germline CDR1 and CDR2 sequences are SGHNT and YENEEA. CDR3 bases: TGTGCCAGCAGCTTAGCGGGCGTGAATACGCAGTATTTT. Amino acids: CASSLAGVNTQYF. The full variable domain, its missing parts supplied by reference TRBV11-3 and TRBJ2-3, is EAGVVQSPRYKIIEKKQPVAFWCNPISGHNTLYWYLQNLGQGPELLIRYENEEAVDDSQLPKDRFSAERLKGVDSTLKIQPAELGDSAVYLCASSLAGVNTQYFGPGTRLTVL.

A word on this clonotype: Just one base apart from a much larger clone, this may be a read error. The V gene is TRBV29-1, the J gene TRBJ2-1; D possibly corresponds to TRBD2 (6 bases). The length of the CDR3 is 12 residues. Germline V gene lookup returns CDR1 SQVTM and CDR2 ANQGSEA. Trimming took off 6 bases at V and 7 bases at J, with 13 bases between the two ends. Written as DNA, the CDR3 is TGCAGCGTCGGCGGGACCTCTAATGAGCAGTTCTTC. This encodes CSVGGTSNEQFF.

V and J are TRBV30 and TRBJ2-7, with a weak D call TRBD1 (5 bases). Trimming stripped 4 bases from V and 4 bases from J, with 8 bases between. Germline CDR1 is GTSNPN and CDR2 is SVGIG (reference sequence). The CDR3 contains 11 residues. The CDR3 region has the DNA TGTGCCTGGACTAACAGGTACGAGCAGTACTTC. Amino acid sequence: CAWTNRYEQYF.

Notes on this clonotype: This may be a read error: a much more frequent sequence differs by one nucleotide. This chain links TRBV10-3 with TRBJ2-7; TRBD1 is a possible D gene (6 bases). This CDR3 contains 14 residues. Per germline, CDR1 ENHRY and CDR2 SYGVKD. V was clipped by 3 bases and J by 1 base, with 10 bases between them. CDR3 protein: CAISDQQGSYEQYF. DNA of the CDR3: TGTGCCATCAGTGACCAGCAGGGGTCCTACGAGCAGTACTTC.

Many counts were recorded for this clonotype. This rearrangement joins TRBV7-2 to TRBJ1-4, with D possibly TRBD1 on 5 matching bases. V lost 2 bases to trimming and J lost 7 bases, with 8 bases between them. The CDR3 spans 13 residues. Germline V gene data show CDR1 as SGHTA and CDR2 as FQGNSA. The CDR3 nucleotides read TGTGCCAGCAGCTTATTCGGGGCTGAAAAACTGTTTTTT. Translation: CASSLFGAEKLFF.

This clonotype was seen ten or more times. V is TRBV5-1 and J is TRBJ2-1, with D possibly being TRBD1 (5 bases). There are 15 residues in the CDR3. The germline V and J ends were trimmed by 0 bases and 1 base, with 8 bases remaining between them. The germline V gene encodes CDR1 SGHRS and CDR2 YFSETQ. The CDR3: CASSLEPGSYNEQFF. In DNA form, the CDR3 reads TGCGCCAGCAGCTTGGAGCCAGGGTCCTACAATGAGCAGTTCTTC.

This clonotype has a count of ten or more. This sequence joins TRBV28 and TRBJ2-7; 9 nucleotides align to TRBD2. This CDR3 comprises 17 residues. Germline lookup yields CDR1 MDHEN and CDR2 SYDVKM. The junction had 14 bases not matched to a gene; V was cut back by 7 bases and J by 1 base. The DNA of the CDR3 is TGTGCCAGCATTCCGGAGGGCGGGAGGGCCAGATCCTACGAGCAGTACTTC. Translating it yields CASIPEGGRARSYEQYF.

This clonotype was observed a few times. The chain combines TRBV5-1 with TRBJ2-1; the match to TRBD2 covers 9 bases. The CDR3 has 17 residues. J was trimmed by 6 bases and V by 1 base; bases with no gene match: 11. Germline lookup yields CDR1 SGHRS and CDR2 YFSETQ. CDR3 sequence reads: CASSLNFGTSLINEQFF. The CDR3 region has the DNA TGCGCCAGCAGCTTGAACTTTGGGACTAGCTTGATCAATGAGCAGTTCTTC.

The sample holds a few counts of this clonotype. In DNA form, the CDR3 reads TGTGCCAGCAGCTTGGTCTTGGGTCAGGACAGTGTCGCTTTCTTT. It codes for CASSLVLGQDSVAFF. The rearrangement uses TRBV5-8 and TRBJ1-1, with D perhaps TRBD1 (6 bases). Germline loops: CDR1 SGHTS, CDR2 YDEGEE. This CDR3 has 15 residues. V lost 0 bases to trimming and J lost 11 bases, with 20 bases between them.

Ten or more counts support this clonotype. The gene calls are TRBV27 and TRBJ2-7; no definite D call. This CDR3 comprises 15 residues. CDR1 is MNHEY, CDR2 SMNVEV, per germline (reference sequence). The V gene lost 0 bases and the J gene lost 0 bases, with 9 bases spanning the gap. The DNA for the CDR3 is TGTGCCAGCAGTTTATCCCGTTACAACTCCTACGAGCAGTACTTC. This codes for CASSLSRYNSYEQYF.

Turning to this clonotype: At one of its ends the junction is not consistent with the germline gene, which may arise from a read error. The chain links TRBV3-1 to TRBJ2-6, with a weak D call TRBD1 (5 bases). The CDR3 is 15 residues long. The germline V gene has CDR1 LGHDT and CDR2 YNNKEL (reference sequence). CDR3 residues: CASSQDHSGANVLTF. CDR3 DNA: TGTGCCAGCAGCCAAGATCACTCTGGGGCCAACGTCCTGACCTTC.

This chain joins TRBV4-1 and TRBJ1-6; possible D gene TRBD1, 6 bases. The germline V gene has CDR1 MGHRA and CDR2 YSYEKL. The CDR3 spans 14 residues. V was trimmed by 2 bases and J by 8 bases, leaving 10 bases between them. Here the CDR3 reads CASSQLQGYSPLHF. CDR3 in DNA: TGCGCCAGCAGCCAACTACAGGGTTATTCACCCCTCCACTTT.